This entry features one TCR beta chain sequence. Its antigen is unknown. No quality values exist for individual bases; no much larger clone is one base distant. The sample originates from a study of blood T cell repertoires in COVID-19 (TCRdb year 2020). With respect to the entire study: Samples covering the acute and convalescent phases of COVID-19 were provided by collaborators in the United States, Italy and Spain. Where HLA class I and class II types were available, the types were taken from metadata supplied by the sample provider, not from assay-based typing. Nearly every sample came with metadata listing a de-identified subject ID, COVID-19 status, age in years and sex. Samples came from the ongoing ImmuneRACE study (first 160 participants) plus 1,254 subjects from 6 global collaborators. Deeply sampled blood TCRbeta repertoires from subjects exposed to, actively infected with, or recovered from COVID-19 were included in the dataset. The repertoires were released in a freely available public database meant as a resource for research on the immune response to SARS-CoV-2. The material from the prospective study consisted of cDNA or gDNA derived from T cells, B-cell-depleted T cells, or PBMCs. The full study reports these points: How much clinical and demographic metadata was included differed by source and by participant, and the metadata was provided uncurated.

The collaborating institutions used their own protocols to collect whole blood in K2EDTA tubes. For TCRbeta analysis, collaborator samples were shipped as frozen whole blood, as isolated PBMCs, or as DNA extracted from either sample type. The germline V gene encodes CDR1 SGHAT and CDR2 FQNNGV. V loses 8 bases at its end and J loses 1 base; junction bases beyond the gene matches: 4. Including cysteine and phenylalanine, the CDR3 has 14 amino acids. Just the 42-base CDR3 DNA is kept, in frame starting at base 1. TCRbeta CDR3 regions were amplified from genomic DNA by means of the immunoSEQ Assay, a bias-controlled multiplex PCR. On the authors' methods: The number of nucleated cells in each sample was estimated by amplification of reference gene primers within the assay. To quantify the absolute abundance of each unique TCRbeta CDR3 rearrangement, sequence reads were collapsed and filtered. For each sample, productive Simpson clonality was calculated as the square root of Simpson's diversity index across productive rearrangements. This immuneACCESS table, as held by TCRdb, lists in-frame sequences with V and J called but not all clones. Of the missing ones, under half trace to an unresolved V gene in checked studies; the others have no known cause. V, J and clone size are taken as reported in that table, and D and trimming were inferred from the DNA itself. This sample lists under 250,000 clones; 70% to 90% were detected once. The ten biggest clones cover 7.6% of the sample.

Recombination joined TRBV11-2 with TRBJ2-1; 8 bases in between match TRBD1. The sequencing input was peripheral blood. The sequence was collected from a woman between 50 and 59 years old with active or convalescent COVID-19. The encoded CDR3 is CASGGQGSYNEQFF. At the DNA level, the sequence is TGTGCCAGCGGCGGACAGGGTTCCTACAATGAGCAGTTCTTC. Reference TRBV11-2 and TRBJ2-1 genes cover what lies past the CDR3, so the full variable domain is EAGVAQSPRYKIIEKRQSVAFWCNPISGHATLYWYQQILGQGPKLLIQFQNNGVVDDSQLPKDRFSAERLKGVDSTLKIQPAKLEDSAVYLCASGGQGSYNEQFFGPGTRLTVL.